One sample yielded the 29 T cell receptor beta chains listed below, sequenced in a study of shared clonotypes between healthy human individuals. Here immunoSEQ multiplex PCR was the method, and the copy in TCRdb shows in-frame clones only, minus some. Among under 850,000 clones listed, 55% to 75% were seen once. Sequenced input: memory CD4+ T cells sorted from blood. Subset reported: CD45RA-negative fraction. The receptors here all came from a woman in her twenties or thirties in good health.

The chain is built from TRBV19 and TRBJ2-7; D unclear. V was trimmed by 6 bases and J by 2 bases, leaving 14 bases between them. Germline CDR1 LNHDA, CDR2 SQIVND (reference sequence). The CDR3 runs 14 residues. The CDR3 DNA reads as TGTGCCAGTAGCTCCACCCCCGGGCCCTACGAGCAGTACTTC. Protein: CASSSTPGPYEQYF.

The gene calls are TRBV19 and TRBJ2-7, with TRBD2 matching over 7 bases. J lost 7 bases, V lost 1 base, and 13 bases had no gene match. This CDR3 spans 16 amino acids. Germline values: CDR1 LNHDA, CDR2 SQIVND (reference sequence). As DNA, the CDR3 is TGTGCCAGTAGTATAGGAAGCGGGATCCCATGGCGGGAGCAGTACTTC. This sequence encodes CASSIGSGIPWREQYF.

The chain combines TRBV6-1 with TRBJ2-7, with D possibly matching TRBD1 (6 bases). The CDR3 consists of 14 residues. The V end was cut by 6 bases, the J end by 2 bases, with 14 bases between. Per germline, CDR1 MNHNS and CDR2 SASEGT. This CDR3 reads CASSGQPTTYEQYF. CDR3 DNA: TGTGCCAGCAGCGGACAGCCGACCACCTACGAGCAGTACTTC.

On this clone itself: This is likely an artifact of a read error, given a far larger clone one base away. The sample carries other DNA sequences with the same CDR3. The gene calls are TRBV11-2 and TRBJ2-5; D may correspond to TRBD1 or TRBD2 (5 bases each). There are 13 residues in the CDR3. Germline V lookup: CDR1 SGHAT, CDR2 FQNNGV. V was trimmed by 3 bases and J by 0 bases, leaving 5 bases between them. The CDR3 nucleotides are TGTGCCAGCAGCTTGGGGGACCAAGAGACCCAGTACTTC. It translates to CASSLGDQETQYF.

V gene TRBV9 combines with J gene TRBJ2-7; D gene uncertain. Looked up from germline, CDR1 is SGDLS and CDR2 is YYNGEE. V was trimmed by 4 bases and J by 2 bases, leaving 19 bases between them. The CDR3 has 16 amino acids. In DNA form, the CDR3 reads TGTGCCAGCAGCCCCGCTGGAAGGAAATTTACCTACGAGCAGTACTTC. This gives the protein CASSPAGRKFTYEQYF.

This chain connects TRBV5-1 to TRBJ2-3; 12 nucleotides align to TRBD2. The germline CDR1 and CDR2 sequences are SGHRS and YFSETQ. Unmatched junction bases numbered 10, after V lost 2 bases and J lost 6 bases. CDR3 length equals 17 residues. The CDR3 reads CASSFASTSGSVDTQYF. The CDR3 DNA is TGCGCCAGCAGCTTTGCTTCGACTAGCGGGAGTGTGGATACGCAGTATTTT.

This clone was seen once. A much larger clone lies a single base off, so this may be a read error. This specimen includes other DNA sequences encoding the same CDR3. The gene calls are TRBV11-2 and TRBJ2-2; 7 bases map to TRBD2. Losses at the gene ends were 1 base for V and 4 bases for J; bases not matched to a gene: 0. CDR3 size: 14 residues. Per germline, CDR1 SGHAT and CDR2 FQNNGV. The CDR3 loop is CASSLAGGTGELFF. For the CDR3, the DNA is TGTGCCAGCAGCTTAGCGGGGGGCACCGGGGAGCTGTTTTTT.

The rearrangement joins TRBV7-9 to TRBJ2-7; TRBD2 matches at 8 bases. V was pared by 5 bases and J by 3 bases, with 9 bases of the junction left unmatched. This CDR3 has 15 residues. Germline lookup yields CDR1 SEHNR and CDR2 FQNEAQ (reference sequence). CDR3 loop: CASSTSRTSSYEQYF. CDR3 bases: TGTGCCAGCAGCACTAGCCGGACTAGCAGCTACGAGCAGTACTTC.

The chain links TRBV28 to TRBJ2-1; maybe TRBD2 (6 bases). The V gene's germline CDR1 is MDHEN and CDR2 SYDVKM. This CDR3 spans 13 amino acids. V was cut by 8 bases and J by 9 bases, with 17 bases left in between. CDR3 in amino acids: CASYKLGRSEQFF. CDR3 in DNA: TGTGCCAGCTACAAGTTGGGGAGGAGTGAGCAGTTCTTC.

This clone was detected only a few times. The chain joins TRBV6-6 to TRBJ1-1, with 9 bases aligning to TRBD1. The ends lost 5 bases at V and 5 bases at J; junction bases unmatched: 3. Germline V gene lookup returns CDR1 MNHNY and CDR2 SVGAGI (reference sequence). This CDR3 has 13 amino acids. The DNA of the CDR3 is TGTGCCAGCAGTGGACAGGGGAGGACTGAAGCTTTCTTT. Its protein product is CASSGQGRTEAFF.

In its sample, this clone was seen many times. The CDR3 sequence is CASSVRLGELFF. In DNA form, the CDR3 reads TGTGCCAGTAGTGTCCGGTTGGGCGAACTGTTTTTT. V usage is TRBV19 and J usage is TRBJ1-4, with no clear D. Trimming shortened V by 5 bases and J by 12 bases, and 13 bases separated the two germline ends. CDR3 length equals 12 residues. Germline V lookup: CDR1 LNHDA, CDR2 SQIVND (reference sequence).

The gene calls are TRBV6-4 and TRBJ2-3, with 11 bases that match TRBD2. In germline, CDR1 is MRHNA, CDR2 SNTAGT. With 4 bases clipped from V and 2 bases from J, the junction kept 5 bases outside the gene matches. CDR3 length: 16 amino acids. In DNA form, the CDR3 reads TGTGCCAGCAGTGCCGGGACTAGCGGTGACACAGATACGCAGTATTTT. Protein product: CASSAGTSGDTDTQYF.

The chain is built from TRBV7-8 and TRBJ2-7; possibly TRBD2 for D (6 bases). This CDR3 spans 11 amino acids. V was cut by 3 bases and J by 6 bases, with 6 bases left in between. Germline V gene lookup returns CDR1 SGHVS and CDR2 FQNEAQ. The CDR3 loop is CASSLTSEQYF. In DNA, the CDR3 is TGTGCCAGCAGCTTGACTAGCGAGCAGTACTTC. The full variable domain, in which reference TRBV7-8 and TRBJ2-7 provide the parts outside the CDR3, is GAGVSQSPRYKVAKRGQDVALRCDPISGHVSLFWYQQALGQGPEFLTYFQNEAQLDKSGLPSDRFFAERPEGSVSTLKIQRTQQEDSAVYLCASSLTSEQYFGPGTRLTVT.

CDR3 protein: CASSEFGPTAAFF. As DNA, the CDR3 is TGTGCCAGCAGTGAATTCGGCCCTACGGCGGCTTTCTTT. The rearrangement joins TRBV6-1 to TRBJ1-1; D gene unclear. V was pared by 2 bases and J by 11 bases, with 15 bases between. CDR1 and CDR2 (germline): MNHNS, SASEGT. CDR3 length equals 13 residues.

The V call is TRBV4-1, the J call TRBJ2-7; the match to TRBD2 covers 9 bases. Germline CDR1 and CDR2: MGHRA and YSYEKL. This CDR3 spans 15 amino acids. With V trimmed by 1 base and J by 4 bases, 5 bases remained unmatched. CDR3 DNA: TGCGCCAGCAGCCAAGCCGGGACTAGCTCATACGAGCAGTACTTC. Translated, it gives CASSQAGTSSYEQYF.

The rearrangement links TRBV28 to TRBJ2-4; 7 bases fit TRBD2. J was trimmed by 5 bases and V by 7 bases; bases with no gene match: 5. Germline V gene lookup returns CDR1 MDHEN and CDR2 SYDVKM. This CDR3 is 13 amino acids long. CDR3: CASTEGGENIQYF. In DNA, the CDR3 is TGTGCCAGCACCGAGGGAGGGGAAAACATTCAGTACTTC.

This chain links TRBV10-1 with TRBJ2-3; perhaps TRBD1 as D (6 bases). Germline CDR1 is WNHNN and CDR2 is SYGVQD (reference sequence). This CDR3 spans 14 amino acids. V gave up 3 bases and J gave up 5 bases, with 12 bases separating them. CDR3 nucleotides: TGCGCCAGCAGTGACGAGGGGGTCGTAGATACGCAGTATTTT. Translated, it gives CASSDEGVVDTQYF.

This clone was counted between two and nine times. This chain links TRBV14 with TRBJ2-7; 10 nucleotides line up with TRBD1. This CDR3 has 14 residues. J was trimmed by 5 bases and V by 6 bases; bases with no gene match: 7. Germline-derived CDR1 and CDR2 are SGHDN and FVKESK. Here the CDR3 reads CASSRTGGSDEQYF. The CDR3 coding sequence is TGTGCCAGCAGTCGGACAGGGGGGTCGGACGAGCAGTACTTC.

This clone has a handful of counts. The rearrangement joins TRBV4-1 to TRBJ2-7; TRBD2 agrees at 10 bases. Germline V gene lookup returns CDR1 MGHRA and CDR2 YSYEKL. This CDR3 has 15 amino acids. The trim removed 0 bases at V and 9 bases at J, leaving 8 bases unmatched. In DNA form, the CDR3 reads TGCGCCAGCAGCCAAGAGAGGGGACTAGCGACCTGGCAGTACTTC. It codes for CASSQERGLATWQYF.

V gene TRBV5-6 combines with J gene TRBJ2-5; no clear D gene. Germline assignment: CDR1 SGHDT and CDR2 YYEEEE. The CDR3 runs 12 residues. V was pared by 9 bases and J by 4 bases, with 13 bases between. The CDR3 region is CATTRLGETQYF. CDR3 nucleotides: TGTGCCACCACCCGGTTAGGAGAGACCCAGTACTTC.

The chain has TRBV25-1 and TRBJ2-1; 7 bases line up with TRBD2. The germline CDR1 and CDR2 sequences are MGHDK and SYGVNS. V was pared by 9 bases and J by 8 bases, with 4 bases of the junction left unmatched. The CDR3 has 11 residues. CDR3 nucleotides: TGTGCCAGTGGGACTAAGGATGAGCAGTTCTTC. Amino acids: CASGTKDEQFF.

V usage is TRBV10-3 and J usage is TRBJ2-5; either TRBD1 or TRBD2 may fit D (5 bases each). With 4 bases removed from V and 2 bases from J, the gap between germline ends came to 14 bases. The CDR3 is 15 amino acids. From germline, CDR1 is ENHRY and CDR2 SYGVKD. CDR3 DNA: TGTGCCATCAGTGGTCCGGGGCAGGGTCAAGAGACCCAGTACTTC. Its protein is CAISGPGQGQETQYF.

The chain uses TRBV6-1 and TRBJ1-5; 7 nucleotides agree with TRBD1. This CDR3 has 14 amino acids. V gave up 10 bases and J gave up 6 bases; unmatched junction bases: 12. Germline loops: CDR1 MNHNS, CDR2 SASEGT. This CDR3 is CATTLTGIGQPQHF. CDR3 DNA sequence: TGTGCCACTACCCTGACAGGGATAGGTCAGCCCCAGCATTTT.

The V call is TRBV15, the J call TRBJ1-5; D perhaps matches TRBD1 (5 bases). The CDR3 has 17 amino acids. Germline V CDR1 and CDR2: LNHNV, YYDKDF (reference sequence). V lost 3 bases to trimming and J lost 0 bases, with 15 bases between them. In DNA, the CDR3 is TGTGCCACCAGCAGTGCTGCGACAGAATATAGCAATCAGCCCCAGCATTTT. The encoded protein is CATSSAATEYSNQPQHF. The variable domain in full, completed from reference TRBV15 and TRBJ1-5, reads DAMVIQNPRYQVTQFGKPVTLSCSQTLNHNVMYWYQQKSSQAPKLLFHYYDKDFNNEADTPDNFQSRRPNTSFCFLDIRSPGLGDTAMYLCATSSAATEYSNQPQHFGDGTRLSIL.

The chain recombines TRBV7-2 with TRBJ1-2; D is uncertain. The CDR3 runs 13 residues. Trimming cost V 1 base and J 8 bases, with 11 bases left between them. Germline V CDR1 and CDR2: SGHTA, FQGNSA. The CDR3, as DNA: TGTGCCAGCAGCTTAGTTGCTCCGAGAGGCTACACCTTC. Its translation is CASSLVAPRGYTF.

The rearrangement uses TRBV10-3 and TRBJ2-2, with a possible D match to TRBD2 (6 bases). This CDR3 has 16 residues. Trimming took 6 bases from V and 4 from J, leaving 18 bases between them. Germline V lookup: CDR1 ENHRY, CDR2 SYGVKD. The CDR3 sequence is CAISASGRPSTGELFF. Here the CDR3 DNA reads TGTGCCATCAGCGCATCGGGGAGGCCTTCCACCGGGGAGCTGTTTTTT.

For the CDR3, the DNA is TGTGCCAGCAGCTTAAAGGGACAGATCACAGATACGCAGTATTTT. Translation gives CASSLKGQITDTQYF. The rearrangement links TRBV7-8 to TRBJ2-3, with 7 bases that match TRBD1. The CDR3 spans 15 residues. J lost 2 bases, V lost 2 bases, and 4 bases had no gene match. CDR1 and CDR2 from the germline V gene are SGHVS and FQNEAQ.

This chain links TRBV6-5 with TRBJ1-2; 8 bases line up with TRBD1. V lost 6 bases, J lost 3 bases, and 6 bases stayed unmatched. The length of the CDR3 is 14 residues. The germline gives CDR1 MNHEY, CDR2 SVGAGI. CDR3: CASRGGQAYYGYTF. The CDR3 DNA is TGTGCCAGCAGAGGGGGACAGGCGTACTATGGCTACACCTTC.

This clone was counted a few times. V gene TRBV6-1 combines with J gene TRBJ1-4, with TRBD1 matching over 12 bases. This CDR3 comprises 16 residues. CDR1 is MNHNS and CDR2 is SASEGT in the germline V gene. J was trimmed by 1 base and V by 4 bases; bases with no gene match: 1. CDR3 DNA: TGTGCCAGCAGTGGGGACAGGGGGCTAACTAATGAAAAACTGTTTTTT. Its translation: CASSGDRGLTNEKLFF.